This T cell receptor (beta chain) appears in the sequencing data of a study of blood T cell repertoires in COVID-19 (TCRdb year 2020). Looking at the study overall: Collaborator samples came from the United States, Italy and Spain and covered acute and convalescent phases of COVID-19. The material from the prospective study consisted of cDNA or gDNA derived from T cells, B-cell-depleted T cells, or PBMCs. Sample metadata almost always included a de-identified subject ID, COVID-19 status, age in years and sex. Where available, HLA class I and class II types were taken from metadata supplied by the sample provider and were not determined by assay-based typing. The repertoires were made available in a free public database intended to serve as a resource for research on the immune response to SARS-CoV-2. The dataset comprised deeply sampled blood TCRbeta repertoires from subjects exposed to, actively infected with, or recovered from COVID-19. Samples came from the ongoing ImmuneRACE study (first 160 participants) plus 1,254 subjects from 6 global collaborators. Results the study describes overall, beyond this receptor: The amount of clinical and demographic metadata varied by source and participant and was provided uncurated.

From the germline V gene (reference sequence), CDR1 is LNHNV and CDR2 is YYDKDF. The CDR3 runs 18 amino acids, cysteine and phenylalanine included. The retained sequence is limited to the CDR3, 54 bases, with the frame set at the first base. V is shortened by 0 bases, J by 0 bases, and the region joining them spans 17 bases. TCRbeta CDR3 regions were amplified from genomic DNA by means of the immunoSEQ Assay, a bias-controlled multiplex PCR. In the source study's methods: The number of nucleated cells in each sample was estimated from the amplification of reference gene primers within the assay. Sequence reads were collapsed and filtered to measure the absolute abundance of every unique TCRbeta CDR3 rearrangement. Productive Simpson clonality was computed per sample as the square root of Simpson's diversity index over productive rearrangements. TCRdb provides this immuneACCESS table in a form limited to in-frame rearrangements. Some clones are lacking; in checked studies, under half of them reflect an unresolved V gene, and why the rest are absent is not known. The V and J calls and the clone size are those of that table, but D and trimming were determined from the DNA. Across this sample there are over 85,000 clones, with more than 85% seen only once. 3.5% to 4.5% of the sample goes to the ten largest clones.

The collaborating institutions used their own protocols to collect whole blood in K2EDTA tubes. For TCRbeta analysis, collaborators shipped samples in one of three forms: frozen whole blood, isolated PBMCs, or DNA extracted from either of those sample types. Comments on this clone: The antigen it binds to is not known. No base quality information exists; no much larger clone differs at one position.

The sample taken for sequencing was peripheral blood. The chain is encoded by TRBV15 joined to TRBJ1-1; no D segment can be confidently identified. The clonotype comes from a man between 18 and 35 years old with acute or convalescent COVID-19. The CDR3 amino acid sequence is: CATSRDSGMRDVNTEAFF. At the DNA level, the sequence is TGTGCCACCAGCAGAGATTCGGGGATGAGGGATGTGAACACTGAAGCTTTCTTT.